The 23 T cell receptor beta chains below all came from one sample that was sequenced in a study of T cells after yellow fever vaccination. TCRdb itself ran the 5' RACE reads through MiXCR, one entry per CDR3 protein. The profile shows around 400,000 distinct CDR3 sequences, more than 9% of them singletons. Sequences were derived from PBMCs, sampled on the day of the first yellow fever vaccination. These receptors were collected from a man aged 18 to 29 who received the YFV17D yellow fever vaccine.

This clonotype was seen a handful of times. The CDR3 nucleotides read TGTGCCAGCAAGCTAACAGGGGAGGGCTACACCTTC. Protein: CASKLTGEGYTF. The chain uses TRBV12-3 or TRBV12-4 and TRBJ1-2; 7 bases are shared with TRBD1. V shed 7 bases, J shed 8 bases, and the junction held 7 bases outside the gene matches. This CDR3 is built from 12 residues.

This clonotype has a count of ten or more. This chain joins TRBV4-3 and TRBJ2-4, with no clear D. The V gene lost 6 bases and the J gene lost 0 bases, with 12 bases spanning the gap. Germline V lookup: CDR1 LGHNA, CDR2 YSLEER. The CDR3 loop spans 15 amino acids. CDR3 region: CASSPGSIAKNIQYF. The DNA of the CDR3 is TGCGCCAGCAGTCCCGGTTCGATAGCCAAAAACATTCAGTACTTC.

This clonotype has more than one count but fewer than ten. V gene TRBV5-1 combines with J gene TRBJ1-3; TRBD1 matches 9 bases. Germline trimming cut 1 base from V and 3 bases from J; bases unmatched to any gene: 5. Per the germline V gene, CDR1 is SGHRS and CDR2 is YFSETQ. The CDR3 runs 16 residues. CDR3 loop: CASSLQTGGHGNTIYF. DNA for the CDR3: TGCGCCAGCAGCTTGCAAACAGGGGGCCATGGAAACACCATATATTTT.

The chain couples TRBV20-1 to TRBJ2-5; D remains ambiguous. Germline CDR1 is DFQATT and CDR2 is SNEGSKA (reference sequence). Trimming removed 3 bases from V and 2 bases from J, with 7 bases in between. The CDR3 length is 12 residues. The CDR3 DNA reads TGCAGTGCTAGCCGGTATCAAGAGACCCAGTACTTC. It specifies CSASRYQETQYF.

This clonotype was seen more than once but under ten times. This sequence joins TRBV28 and TRBJ2-2, with D unresolved. CDR1 and CDR2 from the germline V gene are MDHEN and SYDVKM. There are 12 residues in the CDR3. V lost 3 bases and J lost 7, with 6 bases in between. The CDR3 nucleotides are TGTGCCAGCAGTTTCCTTGGCGGGGAGCTGTTTTTT. Protein product: CASSFLGGELFF.

This clonotype was picked up a small number of times. Written as DNA, the CDR3 is TGTGCCAGCAGTTTACAGGGGTGGGGTGAAAAACTGTTTTTT. Amino acid sequence: CASSLQGWGEKLFF. The chain recombines TRBV27 with TRBJ1-4; a possible D gene is TRBD1 (6 bases). V was clipped by 2 bases and J by 7 bases, with 11 bases between them. Per germline, CDR1 MNHEY and CDR2 SMNVEV (reference sequence). The CDR3 is made up of 14 amino acids.

V and J are TRBV29-1 and TRBJ1-1, with D uncertain. This CDR3 comprises 16 residues. Germline CDR1 reads SQVTM; CDR2 reads ANQGSEA. V gave up 4 bases and J gave up 3 bases, with 21 bases separating them. Here the CDR3 reads CSVVGEIGVSDTEAFF. In nucleotides, the CDR3 is TGCAGCGTTGTCGGGGAAATTGGAGTTAGTGACACTGAAGCTTTCTTT.

This clonotype came up a few times. The chain has TRBV11-2 and TRBJ1-2, with 7 nucleotides matching TRBD1. The length of the CDR3 is 16 residues. Germline values: CDR1 SGHAT, CDR2 FQNNGV. V trimming: 4 bases; J trimming: 0 bases; junction bases outside the gene matches: 8. CDR3 bases: TGTGCCAGCAGCTATAATCGGGACAGTTCTAACTATGGCTACACCTTC. Encoded protein: CASSYNRDSSNYGYTF.

This clonotype was picked up many times. This chain joins TRBV5-6 and TRBJ2-5; maybe TRBD2 (6 bases). The germline V gene encodes CDR1 SGHDT and CDR2 YYEEEE. The CDR3 totals 12 residues. The ends were cut back, 7 bases at V and 5 bases at J, with 12 bases in the middle. The CDR3 here is CASGGTVETQYF. The CDR3 DNA is TGTGCCAGCGGCGGGACGGTGGAGACCCAGTACTTC.

This chain links TRBV5-1 with TRBJ2-1; D not resolved. V lost 4 bases, J lost 3 bases, and 8 bases lay in between. The CDR3 runs 13 residues. Germline values: CDR1 SGHRS, CDR2 YFSETQ. CDR3 nucleotides: TGCGCCAGCAGCCCGGCGAACTACAATGAGCAGTTCTTC. Translation gives CASSPANYNEQFF.

V and J are TRBV12-3 or TRBV12-4 and TRBJ2-3; 8 positions agree with TRBD2. The CDR3 length is 15 residues. The trim removed 2 bases at V and 3 bases at J, leaving 4 bases unmatched. CDR3 residues: CASSLTGGRTDTQYF. DNA for the CDR3: TGTGCCAGCAGTTTAACGGGGGGGCGGACAGATACGCAGTATTTT.

V is TRBV14 and J is TRBJ1-1; 10 bases fit TRBD1. The germline CDR1 and CDR2 sequences are SGHDN and FVKESK. The junction had 9 bases not matched to a gene; V was cut back by 6 bases and J by 5 bases. This CDR3 region has 15 residues. As DNA, the CDR3 is TGTGCCAGCAGTGGGACAGGGGCCCGTGGGACTGAAGCTTTCTTT. Translation gives CASSGTGARGTEAFF.

The CDR3 spells CASSSDLGLVAADTQYF. The CDR3 DNA sequence: TGTGCCAGCAGCTCCGACCTTGGATTGGTAGCGGCAGATACGCAGTATTTT. V gene TRBV5-6 combines with J gene TRBJ2-3, with a possible D match to TRBD2 (6 bases). Trimming removed 3 bases at V and 4 bases at J, with 21 bases between. Germline CDR1 is SGHDT and CDR2 is YYEEEE. The length of the CDR3 is 17 residues.

The chain links TRBV5-5 to TRBJ2-1; 13 nucleotides agree with TRBD2. Germline assignment: CDR1 SGHKS and CDR2 YYEKEE (reference sequence). V dropped 0 bases and J dropped 4; count of bases not matched to a gene: 4. The CDR3 totals 17 residues. This CDR3 is CASSLATSGGFYNEQFF. CDR3 bases: TGTGCCAGCAGCTTGGCGACTAGCGGGGGGTTTTACAATGAGCAGTTCTTC.

This clonotype was detected many times. The chain links TRBV7-9 to TRBJ2-3; D is possibly TRBD2 (6 bases). The V gene's germline CDR1 is SEHNR and CDR2 FQNEAQ (reference sequence). The V gene lost 4 bases and the J gene lost 4 bases, with 21 bases spanning the gap. The CDR3 loop spans 17 amino acids. The CDR3 nucleotides read TGTGCCAGCAGCTCCGAGGGCCGGGGCTGGGGGGCAGATACGCAGTATTTT. Protein sequence: CASSSEGRGWGADTQYF.

This clonotype showed up many times. The chain combines TRBV7-9 with TRBJ1-5, with D hard to call. The CDR3 spans 13 residues. V was clipped by 0 bases and J by 7 bases, with 7 bases between them. In germline, CDR1 is SEHNR, CDR2 FQNEAQ (reference sequence). CDR3 region: CASSLAYGQPQHF. The CDR3 DNA reads as TGTGCCAGCAGCTTAGCTTACGGGCAGCCCCAGCATTTT.

The genes are TRBV5-1 and TRBJ1-4; D not certain. The CDR3 loop spans 12 amino acids. Germline V lookup: CDR1 SGHRS, CDR2 YFSETQ. V was pared by 5 bases and J by 6 bases, with 8 bases between. The CDR3 loop is CASRFLDEKLFF. The CDR3 coding sequence is TGCGCCAGCAGATTCCTTGATGAAAAACTGTTTTTT. Filled out from reference TRBV5-1 and TRBJ1-4, the complete variable domain reads KAGVTQTPRYLIKTRGQQVTLSCSPISGHRSVSWYQQTPGQGLQFLFEYFSETQRNKGNFPGRFSGRQFSNSRSEMNVSTLELGDSALYLCASRFLDEKLFFGSGTQLSVL.

The chain couples TRBV4-3 to TRBJ1-2; 10 bases are shared with TRBD1. CDR3 length equals 15 residues. V was clipped by 0 bases and J by 6 bases; unmatched bases: 4. Germline CDR1 LGHNA, CDR2 YSLEER. This chain's CDR3 is CASSQDAGTGDGYTF. CDR3 bases: TGCGCCAGCAGCCAAGATGCCGGGACAGGGGATGGCTACACCTTC.

The chain couples TRBV2 to TRBJ2-1; the match to TRBD2 covers 7 bases. The CDR3 sequence is 14 residues long. J lost 10 bases, V lost 6 bases, and 12 bases had no gene match. From germline, CDR1 is SNHLY and CDR2 FYNNEI. The CDR3 DNA reads TGTGCCAGCAGGGTCCGGGGGGTACCGGGGGAGCAGTTCTTC. Its translation: CASRVRGVPGEQFF. The full variable domain, its missing parts supplied by reference TRBV2 and TRBJ2-1, is EPEVTQTPSHQVTQMGQEVILRCVPISNHLYFYWYRQILGQKVEFLVSFYNNEISEKSEIFDDQFSVERPDGSNFTLKIRSTKLEDSAMYFCASRVRGVPGEQFFGPGTRLTVL.

In regard to this clonotype: This likely comes from a read error, as the CDR3 has no conserved phenylalanine or tryptophan at its end. V usage is TRBV4-2 and J usage is TRBJ2-1; no firm D call. Deletions cut 0 bases from V and 6 bases from J, with 9 bases between. Germline V CDR1 and CDR2: LGHNA, YNFKEQ. The CDR3 contains 14 residues. DNA of the CDR3: TGTGCCAGCAGCCAAGACGTTCGGATCAATGAGCAGTTCTCC. Translated: CASSQDVRINEQFS.

This clonotype was observed many times. The genes are TRBV5-1 and TRBJ2-5; 8 bases fit TRBD2. The CDR3 runs 16 residues. V was pared by 1 base and J by 5 bases, with 10 bases of the junction left unmatched. Looked up from germline, CDR1 is SGHRS and CDR2 is YFSETQ. The CDR3 DNA reads as TGCGCCAGCAGCTTGTTTCCAGCGGGGGCCGGGGAGACCCAGTACTTC. It codes for CASSLFPAGAGETQYF.

The chain employs TRBV4-1 and TRBJ2-1, with TRBD2 as a possible D gene (5 bases). Trimming took 0 bases from V and 0 from J, leaving 9 bases between them. Germline V gene lookup returns CDR1 MGHRA and CDR2 YSYEKL. The CDR3 runs 16 residues. The DNA of the CDR3 is TGCGCCAGCAGCCAAGATCTAGCTAGCTCCTACAATGAGCAGTTCTTC. Translation: CASSQDLASSYNEQFF.

The chain is built from TRBV3-1 and TRBJ1-3; 7 nucleotides agree with TRBD1. V lost 4 bases, J lost 3 bases, and 6 bases stayed unmatched. There are 15 residues in the CDR3. CDR1 LGHDT and CDR2 YNNKEL come from the germline V gene (reference sequence). This chain's CDR3 is CASSLGQAYGNTIYF. CDR3 nucleotide sequence: TGTGCCAGCAGCCTCGGACAGGCGTATGGAAACACCATATATTTT.